Sequencing of this T cell receptor beta chain was carried out in a study of Graves' ophthalmopathy and Graves' hyperthyroidism (dated by TCRdb to about 2018). Turning to the overall study: Peripheral blood samples were taken at the time of initial diagnosis, before any treatment was given. The study used TCR beta repertoire signatures to distinguish Graves' ophthalmopathy from Graves' hyperthyroidism and to predict progression to ophthalmopathy. In total, some 140 blood samples were TCR-sequenced: approximately 40 ophthalmopathy, about 75 hyperthyroidism and about 17 hyperthyroidism-to-ophthalmopathy patients. A discovery set of 90 to 100 patients (more than 40 ophthalmopathy, around 57 stable hyperthyroidism) was enrolled to explore V-J signatures distinguishing ophthalmopathy from hyperthyroidism. For independent validation, a separate cohort was made up of about 18 hyperthyroidism patients plus 17 patients who later progressed from hyperthyroidism to ophthalmopathy. In five or six hyperthyroidism patients, T-cell repertoires of thyroid tissue and blood were compared. Following sampling, methimazole starting at 30 mg daily was administered to hyperthyroidism patients, and high-dose intravenous methylprednisolone was administered to ophthalmopathy patients. The investigation overall reported the following: The 13-signature model separated ophthalmopathy from stable hyperthyroidism with roughly 88% sensitivity and almost 84% specificity in cross-validation, and 80%/75% in the test set. Sample size was not predetermined statistically, and investigators were not blinded to group allocation. In validation, the model predicted ophthalmopathy progression with about 71% sensitivity and approximately 75% specificity; approximately 12 predicted patients were CT-confirmed with GO in a median of roughly 6.8 months. Most expanded thyroid clonotypes with a frequency above 0.001 also appeared in blood, which suggests that blood repertoires may reflect the immune response in the thyroid.

For repertoire sequencing, the TCR beta CDR3 regions were amplified from RNA transcripts. HTBI primers and the Qiagen OneStep RT-PCR kit were used in a first-round RT-PCR, which was followed by a second-round multiplex PCR, size selection and purification. Libraries were sequenced on an Illumina HiSeq2000 using paired-end 100 bp reads. Turning to the authors' computational methods: SOAPnuke was used to process the reads, throwing out any read that had adapters, had uncalled bases, had a mean Phred below 15, or lacked an exact constant-primer or identifier match. High-quality paired reads were merged with COPE v1.2.5. Unique nucleotide sequences were defined as clonotypes and aligned to IMGT TRB V, D and J references using MiTCR v1.1. Analysis was restricted to V-J combinations with a frequency above 0.0001, which covered roughly 99% of repertoires. For each V-J combination, a TCR clonal expansion and chaos score was defined as the ratio of F50 clonal expansion to chaos observed in the TCRdist matrix. Welch's t-statistics and random forest were used to narrow the features down to 10 to 15 V-J combinations, which were then fed into a naive Bayes classifier. Thyroid-blood repertoire similarity was quantified with the Morisita-Horn index. Using fastp trimming at Q25 and MiXCR clonotype assembly, TCRdb reanalyzed the public sequencing data and kept in-frame beta chains. Identical CDR3 protein sequences are pooled into one entry, listed with their most common genes and DNA. The V and J calls were not made by the authors but by TCRdb's processing. This sample gives about 700,000 distinct CDR3 sequences in total; 40% of them show up just once. About 40% of the sample is taken by the ten largest.

This clonotype was observed a few times. There is no known antigen for this receptor. No clone much larger than this one lies a single base away; base qualities are absent. At the junction V is shortened by 4 bases and J by 0 bases, with 16 bases in between. The CDR3 goes from the cysteine to the phenylalanine over 16 residues. The read is trimmed to its CDR3 DNA, 48 bases read in frame from base 1. The germline V gene (reference sequence) provides CDR1 SGHNT and CDR2 YYREEE. Patients with ophthalmopathy had moderately to severely active disease, with a Clinical Activity Score of 3 or more, a NOSPECS grade of 4 or more, and a disease duration of less than 3 months. Patients with other autoimmune diseases, uncontrolled infections, pregnancy or lactation were excluded from the study. Diagnosis relied on clinical symptoms, serum thyroxine, TRAb, thyroid ultrasound and orbital computed tomography. PBMCs were isolated from about 10 ml of fresh peripheral blood by Ficoll-Paque density gradient centrifugation. Trizol reagent was used to extract the total RNA, and its quality was then checked on an Agilent 2100 Bioanalyzer.

Sequencing used peripheral blood. The chain links TRBV5-4 with TRBJ1-1, with no confidently assigned D gene. The TCR was taken from an adult man with Graves' ophthalmopathy. The nucleotide sequence reads as follows: TGTGCCAGCAGCCAAGATCTAGTGCGGATGAACACTGAAGCTTTCTTT. It translates to CASSQDLVRMNTEAFF.